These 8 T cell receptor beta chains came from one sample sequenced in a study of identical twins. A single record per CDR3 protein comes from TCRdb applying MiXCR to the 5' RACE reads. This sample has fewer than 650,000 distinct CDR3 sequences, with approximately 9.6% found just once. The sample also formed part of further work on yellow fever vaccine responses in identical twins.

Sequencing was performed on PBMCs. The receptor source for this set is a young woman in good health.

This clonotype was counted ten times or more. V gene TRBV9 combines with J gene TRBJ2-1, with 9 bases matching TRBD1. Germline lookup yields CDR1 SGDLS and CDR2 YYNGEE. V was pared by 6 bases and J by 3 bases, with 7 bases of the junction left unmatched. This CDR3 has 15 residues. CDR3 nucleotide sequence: TGTGCCAGCACCCCGGGGACAGGGAACTACAATGAGCAGTTCTTC. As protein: CASTPGTGNYNEQFF.

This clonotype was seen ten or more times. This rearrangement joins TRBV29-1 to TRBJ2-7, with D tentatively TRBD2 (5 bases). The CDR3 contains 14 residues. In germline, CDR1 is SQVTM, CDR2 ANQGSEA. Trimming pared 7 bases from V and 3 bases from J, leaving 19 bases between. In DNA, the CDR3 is TGCAGCGCACAAGGGTCAGCGGCATACTACGAGCAGTACTTC. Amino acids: CSAQGSAAYYEQYF.

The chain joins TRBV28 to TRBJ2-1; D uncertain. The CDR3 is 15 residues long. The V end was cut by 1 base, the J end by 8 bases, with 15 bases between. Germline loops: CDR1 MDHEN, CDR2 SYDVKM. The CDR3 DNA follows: TGTGCCAGCAGTTTATTGGGTACTCCTGACCATGAGCAGTTCTTC. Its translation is CASSLLGTPDHEQFF.

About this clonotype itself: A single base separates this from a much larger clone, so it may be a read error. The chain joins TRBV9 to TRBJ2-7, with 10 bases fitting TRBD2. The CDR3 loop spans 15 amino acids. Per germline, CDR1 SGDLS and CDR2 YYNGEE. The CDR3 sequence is CASCVGTSASYEQYF. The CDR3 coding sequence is TGTGCCAGCTGCGTTGGGACTAGCGCCTCCTACGAGCAGTACTTC.

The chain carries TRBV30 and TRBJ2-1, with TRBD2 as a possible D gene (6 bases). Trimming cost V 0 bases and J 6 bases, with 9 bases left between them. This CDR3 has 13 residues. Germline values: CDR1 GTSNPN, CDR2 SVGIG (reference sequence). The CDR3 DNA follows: TGTGCCTGGAGTGTACGGAGGGGCAATGAGCAGTTCTTC. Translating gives CAWSVRRGNEQFF.

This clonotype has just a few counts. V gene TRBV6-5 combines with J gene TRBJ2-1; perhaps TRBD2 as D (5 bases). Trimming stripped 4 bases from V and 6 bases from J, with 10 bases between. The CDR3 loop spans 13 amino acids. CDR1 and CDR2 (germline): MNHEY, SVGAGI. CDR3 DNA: TGTGCCAGCAGTTTTAGTAGCGCCAATGAGCAGTTCTTC. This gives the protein CASSFSSANEQFF.

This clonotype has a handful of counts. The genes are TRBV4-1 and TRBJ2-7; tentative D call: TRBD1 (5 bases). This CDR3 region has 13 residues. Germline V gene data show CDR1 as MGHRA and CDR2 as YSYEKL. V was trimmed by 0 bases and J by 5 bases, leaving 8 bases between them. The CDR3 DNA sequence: TGCGCCAGCAGCCAAGATTTAGGGGACGAGCAGTACTTC. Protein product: CASSQDLGDEQYF.

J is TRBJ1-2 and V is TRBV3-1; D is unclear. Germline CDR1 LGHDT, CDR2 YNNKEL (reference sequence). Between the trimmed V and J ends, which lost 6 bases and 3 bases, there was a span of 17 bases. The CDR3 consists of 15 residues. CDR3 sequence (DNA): TGTGCCAGCAGACGAAAATACATCTGGGACTATGGCTACACCTTC. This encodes CASRRKYIWDYGYTF.